Listed below are T cell receptor beta chains from one sample, sequenced in a study of blood T cells in healthy people across ages. Using its own MiXCR run on the 5' RACE reads, TCRdb lists one record per CDR3 protein. Seen here are some 900,000 distinct CDR3 sequences, roughly 43% observed once, and the top ten hold around 15%. Sequencing used blood. These receptors originate from a man aged 25 to 40 in good health. CDR3s include the opening cysteine and the closing phenylalanine or tryptophan. The D gene is left open where the match is weak. For some rows the clone size is stated as once, few or many, or as a class when expanded; others skip it.

abundance: -
d_gene: -
j_gene: TRBJ2-7
v_gene: TRBV5-6
CDR3nt: TGTGCCAGCAGTCGGGGATCCGATTACTACGAGCAGTACTTC
CDR3aa: CASSRGSDYYEQYF

abundance: -
d_gene: -
j_gene: TRBJ1-2
v_gene: TRBV20-1
CDR3nt: TGCAGTGCGACGGGACGGGGGAGTAAAGGGGATGGCTACACCTTC
CDR3aa: CSATGRGSKGDGYTF

abundance: -
d_gene: -
j_gene: TRBJ2-2
v_gene: TRBV20-1
CDR3nt: TGCGGTGTCCTACAAGGACCGCCGAACACCGGGGAGCTGTTTTTT
CDR3aa: CGVLQGPPNTGELFF

abundance: -
d_gene: TRBD2
j_gene: TRBJ2-5
v_gene: TRBV29-1
CDR3nt: TGCAGCGCTAAACTAGCGGGAGGGGTAGAGACCCAGTACTTC
CDR3aa: CSAKLAGGVETQYF

abundance: -
d_gene: -
j_gene: TRBJ2-7
v_gene: TRBV9
CDR3nt: TGTGCCAGCAGCGTTGACATGGTCTCCTACAATGAGCAGTACTTC
CDR3aa: CASSVDMVSYNEQYF

abundance: few
d_gene: -
j_gene: TRBJ1-5
v_gene: TRBV10-3
CDR3nt: TGTGCCATCAGTGAGTCGGAACAGTTGAATCAGCCCCAGCATTTT
CDR3aa: CAISESEQLNQPQHF

abundance: few
d_gene: -
j_gene: TRBJ1-6
v_gene: TRBV6-5
CDR3nt: TGTGCCAGCAGTTCAAGGGAAAATTCACCCCTCCACTTT
CDR3aa: CASSSRENSPLHF

abundance: few
d_gene: -
j_gene: TRBJ2-5
v_gene: TRBV7-7
CDR3nt: TGTGCTAGCAGCACCGGACGGACGTACCAAGAGACCCAGTACTTC
CDR3aa: CASSTGRTYQETQYF

abundance: few
d_gene: -
j_gene: TRBJ1-1
v_gene: TRBV10-3
CDR3nt: TGTGCCATCAAGGGCTCGGCAGTTAGGATGAACACTGAAGCTTTCTTT
CDR3aa: CAIKGSAVRMNTEAFF

abundance: -
d_gene: TRBD2
j_gene: TRBJ2-4
v_gene: TRBV7-2
CDR3nt: TGTGCCAGCAGCTTAGACAGACGGGGGGGTAACATTCAGTACTTC
CDR3aa: CASSLDRRGGNIQYF

abundance: -
d_gene: TRBD2
j_gene: TRBJ2-1
v_gene: TRBV20-1
CDR3nt: TGCAGTGCTGCCGCGGGGACTAGCGGGTACAATGAGCAGTTCTTC
CDR3aa: CSAAAGTSGYNEQFF

abundance: -
d_gene: TRBD1
j_gene: TRBJ2-7
v_gene: TRBV27
CDR3nt: TGTGCCAGCCGGGACAGGGGGCGTATTGCCTACGAGCAGTACTTC
CDR3aa: CASRDRGRIAYEQYF

abundance: few
d_gene: -
j_gene: TRBJ2-7
v_gene: TRBV10-3
CDR3nt: TGTGCCATCAGTGAGTCGATAAGCAGTTCCCACTACGAGCAGTACTTC
CDR3aa: CAISESISSSHYEQYF

abundance: -
d_gene: -
j_gene: TRBJ2-5
v_gene: TRBV7-2
CDR3nt: TGTGCCAGCAGCTTAGTGTCCCGCAGGGTCGAGACCCAGTACTTC
CDR3aa: CASSLVSRRVETQYF

abundance: -
d_gene: TRBD2
j_gene: TRBJ2-3
v_gene: TRBV4-1
CDR3nt: TGCGCCAGCAGCCAAGATCCGACTAGCGGGGGTGTAAGTACGCAGTATTTT
CDR3aa: CASSQDPTSGGVSTQYF

abundance: -
d_gene: TRBD2
j_gene: TRBJ2-5
v_gene: TRBV5-1
CDR3nt: TGCGCCAGCAGCCCTCCTAGCGGGGGGCTTAATGAGCAGTACTTC
CDR3aa: CASSPPSGGLNEQYF

abundance: few
d_gene: -
j_gene: TRBJ2-6
v_gene: TRBV29-1
CDR3nt: TGCAGCGTTATAACCCAGGGTGCAGCTGGGGCCAACGTCCTGACTTTC
CDR3aa: CSVITQGAAGANVLTF

abundance: -
d_gene: -
j_gene: TRBJ2-7
v_gene: TRBV20-1
CDR3nt: TGCAGTGAAGACAGCCCCTACGAGCAGTACTTC
CDR3aa: CSEDSPYEQYF

abundance: -
d_gene: -
j_gene: TRBJ2-5
v_gene: TRBV20-1
CDR3nt: TGCAGTGCTAGAGGAGAAGTGGTGGAGACCCAGTACTTC
CDR3aa: CSARGEVVETQYF

abundance: once
d_gene: TRBD1
j_gene: TRBJ1-4
v_gene: TRBV7-9
CDR3nt: TGTGCCAGCAGCCTCGGGACAGGCATTCTTGCAACTAATGAAAAACTGTTTTTT
CDR3aa: CASSLGTGILATNEKLFF

abundance: -
d_gene: -
j_gene: TRBJ2-1
v_gene: TRBV7-3
CDR3nt: TGTGCCAGCAGCTTCGAAAATATGGGGGTCTATGAGCAGTTCTTC
CDR3aa: CASSFENMGVYEQFF

abundance: -
d_gene: -
j_gene: TRBJ2-7
v_gene: TRBV3-1
CDR3nt: TGTGCCAGCAGCCGGCGGGCACCTTCCTCCTACGAGCAGTACTTC
CDR3aa: CASSRRAPSSYEQYF

abundance: -
d_gene: -
j_gene: TRBJ1-4
v_gene: TRBV4-2
CDR3nt: TGTGCCAGCAGCCTCACCGAGGGAAACCATGAAAAACTGTTTTTT
CDR3aa: CASSLTEGNHEKLFF

abundance: -
d_gene: -
j_gene: TRBJ1-3
v_gene: TRBV3-1
CDR3nt: TGTGCCAGCAGCCAAGTCACTTCGCCCGTGGGCAGGATCTCTGGAAACACCATATATTTT
CDR3aa: CASSQVTSPVGRISGNTIYF

abundance: -
d_gene: -
j_gene: TRBJ2-1
v_gene: TRBV2
CDR3nt: TGTGCCAGCAGGGTTTCACAGCCCAGCTCCTACAATGAGCAGTTCTTC
CDR3aa: CASRVSQPSSYNEQFF

abundance: -
d_gene: -
j_gene: TRBJ1-5
v_gene: TRBV5-5
CDR3nt: TGTGCCAGCAGCTTGCAGGGAGGTGAGAGCAATCAGCCCCAGCATTTT
CDR3aa: CASSLQGGESNQPQHF

abundance: -
d_gene: -
j_gene: TRBJ2-3
v_gene: TRBV11-2
CDR3nt: TGTGCCAGCAGCTTAGATTTGTCAGGCGTTCACAGATACGCGTATTTT
CDR3aa: CASSLDLSGVHRYAYF

abundance: -
d_gene: -
j_gene: TRBJ2-7
v_gene: TRBV7-2
CDR3nt: TGTGCCAGCAGCTTCCGGAGCGAGCAGTACTTC
CDR3aa: CASSFRSEQYF

abundance: once
d_gene: -
j_gene: TRBJ2-1
v_gene: TRBV3-1
CDR3nt: TGTGCCAGCAGCCAAAGACGGGGCTCCTACAATGAGCAGTTCTTC
CDR3aa: CASSQRRGSYNEQFF

abundance: -
d_gene: -
j_gene: TRBJ2-3
v_gene: TRBV9
CDR3nt: TGTGCCAGCAGTTCACCTGTCGGGGGTAACACAGATACGCAGTATTTT
CDR3aa: CASSSPVGGNTDTQYF

abundance: -
d_gene: -
j_gene: TRBJ2-1
v_gene: TRBV5-1
CDR3nt: TGCGCCAGCAGCTTGGGGAATTTCGGGACTGCCCCGAATGAGCAGTTCTTC
CDR3aa: CASSLGNFGTAPNEQFF

abundance: -
d_gene: -
j_gene: TRBJ2-7
v_gene: TRBV27
CDR3nt: TGTGCCAGCAGTCCAGGGAAAGGGGGCGAGCAGTACTTC
CDR3aa: CASSPGKGGEQYF

abundance: few
d_gene: -
j_gene: TRBJ2-3
v_gene: TRBV5-6
CDR3nt: TGTGCCAGCAGCCAGGTACTAAATACGCAGTATTTT
CDR3aa: CASSQVLNTQYF

abundance: once
d_gene: -
j_gene: TRBJ2-7
v_gene: TRBV19
CDR3nt: TGTGCCAGTAGTATATTGCACGGTTCCTACGAGCAGTACTTC
CDR3aa: CASSILHGSYEQYF

abundance: -
d_gene: TRBD2
j_gene: TRBJ2-7
v_gene: TRBV27
CDR3nt: TGTGCCAGCAGTCTTCCGGGACTAGCGGCTCACGAGCAGTACTTC
CDR3aa: CASSLPGLAAHEQYF

abundance: -
d_gene: -
j_gene: TRBJ1-4
v_gene: TRBV2
CDR3nt: TGTGCCAGCAGTACCGACAGGATTGCAACTAATGAAAAACTGTTTTTT
CDR3aa: CASSTDRIATNEKLFF

abundance: -
d_gene: -
j_gene: TRBJ1-5
v_gene: TRBV20-1
CDR3nt: TGCAGTGCTCCCGGCGTAGGTCAGCCCCAGCATTTT
CDR3aa: CSAPGVGQPQHF

abundance: -
d_gene: TRBD1
j_gene: TRBJ2-7
v_gene: TRBV4-1
CDR3nt: TGCGCCAGCAGCCAAGGTTATACAGGGGGCGAGCAGTACTTC
CDR3aa: CASSQGYTGGEQYF

abundance: -
d_gene: -
j_gene: TRBJ1-5
v_gene: TRBV10-2
CDR3nt: TGCGCCAGCAGTGAGGCTGGGACCGCGCAGCAGCCCCAGCATTTT
CDR3aa: CASSEAGTAQQPQHF

abundance: -
d_gene: TRBD1
j_gene: TRBJ2-3
v_gene: TRBV29-1
CDR3nt: TGCAGCGGGGGACAGGGGAACCCAGCGGGCCCAGATACGCAGTATTTT
CDR3aa: CSGGQGNPAGPDTQYF

abundance: -
d_gene: -
j_gene: TRBJ2-1
v_gene: TRBV4-3
CDR3nt: TGCGCCAGCAGCCAAGAAGGGTCGGGGACTTCTTTCTACAATGAGCAGTTCTTC
CDR3aa: CASSQEGSGTSFYNEQFF

abundance: once
d_gene: -
j_gene: TRBJ1-1
v_gene: TRBV25-1
CDR3nt: TGTGCCAGCAGTGAATGGGGTGGAGGGGGCACTGAAGCTTTCTTT
CDR3aa: CASSEWGGGGTEAFF

abundance: -
d_gene: -
j_gene: TRBJ2-7
v_gene: TRBV29-1
CDR3nt: TGCAGCGTTGATTCCCAGGGACAAACCTACAATGAGCAGTACTTC
CDR3aa: CSVDSQGQTYNEQYF

abundance: few
d_gene: TRBD2
j_gene: TRBJ2-7
v_gene: TRBV27
CDR3nt: TGTGCCAGCAGTTTATCAGCGGGGGCTAACTACGAGCAGTACTTC
CDR3aa: CASSLSAGANYEQYF

abundance: -
d_gene: -
j_gene: TRBJ1-1
v_gene: TRBV12-3/TRBV12-4
CDR3nt: TGTGCCAGCAGTTCGGGACGGGAGAACACTGAAGCTTTCTTT
CDR3aa: CASSSGRENTEAFF

abundance: -
d_gene: -
j_gene: TRBJ1-2
v_gene: TRBV7-8
CDR3nt: TGTGCCAGCAGCCCGATTTTGGACGGCCCGGGGGGCTACACCTTC
CDR3aa: CASSPILDGPGGYTF

abundance: -
d_gene: -
j_gene: TRBJ2-5
v_gene: TRBV5-1
CDR3nt: TGCGCCAGCAGCTTACCTCCCGGGACTGGCAAAGAGACCCAGTACTTC
CDR3aa: CASSLPPGTGKETQYF

abundance: -
d_gene: TRBD1
j_gene: TRBJ2-3
v_gene: TRBV6-1
CDR3nt: TGTGCCAGCAGTGCTCGGACAGGGATATCGGTATTTCCAGATACGCAGTATTTT
CDR3aa: CASSARTGISVFPDTQYF

abundance: few
d_gene: TRBD1
j_gene: TRBJ1-4
v_gene: TRBV5-1
CDR3nt: TGCGCCAGCAGCGGAGGGACAGGGGGAAAAGAAAAACTGTTTTTT
CDR3aa: CASSGGTGGKEKLFF

abundance: -
d_gene: TRBD2
j_gene: TRBJ2-7
v_gene: TRBV20-1
CDR3nt: TGCAGTGCTAGAGATCCCAGCGGGGGGGTTGACTACGAGCAGTACTTC
CDR3aa: CSARDPSGGVDYEQYF

abundance: few
d_gene: TRBD1
j_gene: TRBJ2-6
v_gene: TRBV9
CDR3nt: TGTGCCAGCAGTGGGACAGGCTTCTCTGGGGCCAACGTCCTGACTTTC
CDR3aa: CASSGTGFSGANVLTF

abundance: -
d_gene: -
j_gene: TRBJ2-1
v_gene: TRBV15
CDR3nt: TGTGCCACCAGCAGTCGGGCCCTCAATGAGCAGTTCTTC
CDR3aa: CATSSRALNEQFF

abundance: -
d_gene: TRBD1
j_gene: TRBJ1-1
v_gene: TRBV3-1
CDR3nt: TGTGCCAGCAGCCACACCGGGACAGGGGACACTGAAGCTTTCTTT
CDR3aa: CASSHTGTGDTEAFF

abundance: -
d_gene: TRBD2
j_gene: TRBJ2-4
v_gene: TRBV11-2
CDR3nt: TGTGCCAGCACCGGACTAGCGGGGGGCATAGGGGCCAAAAACATTCAGTACTTC
CDR3aa: CASTGLAGGIGAKNIQYF

abundance: -
d_gene: -
j_gene: TRBJ2-5
v_gene: TRBV4-1
CDR3nt: TGCGCCAGCAGCCAAGAAGCCATTCGGGAGACCCAGTACTTC
CDR3aa: CASSQEAIRETQYF

abundance: -
d_gene: -
j_gene: TRBJ2-7
v_gene: TRBV7-2
CDR3nt: TGTGCCAGCAGCCCCACGCAGCAGGCGGTGTACTTC
CDR3aa: CASSPTQQAVYF

abundance: -
d_gene: -
j_gene: TRBJ1-2
v_gene: TRBV28
CDR3nt: TGTGCCAGCAGTCCTTCGATTGGTGGCTACACCTTC
CDR3aa: CASSPSIGGYTF

abundance: -
d_gene: -
j_gene: TRBJ2-1
v_gene: TRBV9
CDR3nt: TGTGCCAGCAGCGTAGCCGTTTGGGAAAACAATGAGCAGTTCTTC
CDR3aa: CASSVAVWENNEQFF